The next 10 T cell receptor beta chains were all read from a single sample in a study of T cell changes during pregnancy in multiple sclerosis. Some clones are missing from TCRdb's copy, which holds only in-frame ones; the method was immunoSEQ multiplex PCR. The profile shows 85,000 to 100,000 clones, over 80% of them singletons. The sample consisted of peripheral blood, taken in the first trimester of pregnancy. The receptor set was obtained from a female donor with multiple sclerosis, enrolled in a pregnancy study.

This chain joins TRBV7-2 and TRBJ1-3; D gene uncertain. Trimming shortened V by 1 base and J by 0 bases, and 7 bases separated the two germline ends. The CDR3 is made up of 15 amino acids. Germline V gives CDR1 SGHTA, CDR2 FQGNSA. CDR3 nucleotides: TGTGCCAGCAGCTTAGGTCTCCTCTCTGGAAACACCATATATTTT. Translating it yields CASSLGLLSGNTIYF. The full variable domain, in which reference TRBV7-2 and TRBJ1-3 provide the parts outside the CDR3, is GAGVSQSPSNKVTEKGKDVELRCDPISGHTALYWYRQSLGQGLEFLIYFQGNSAPDKSGLPSDRFSAERTGGSVSTLTIQRTQQEDSAVYLCASSLGLLSGNTIYFGEGSWLTVV.

The chain joins TRBV5-1 to TRBJ2-7; D might be TRBD2 (6 bases). V was cut by 3 bases and J by 9 bases, with 22 bases left in between. The germline V gene encodes CDR1 SGHRS and CDR2 YFSETQ. This CDR3 spans 15 amino acids. The CDR3 DNA follows: TGCGCCAGCAGCTATTCGGGAGTCCTTTCAGGAGGGCAGTACTTC. Translating it yields CASSYSGVLSGGQYF.

The chain recombines TRBV5-1 with TRBJ2-3; 14 bases line up with TRBD2. From germline, CDR1 is SGHRS and CDR2 YFSETQ. V lost 5 bases and J lost 9; bases outside the gene matches: 5. The length of the CDR3 is 14 residues. As DNA, the CDR3 is TGCGCCAGCAGTCCGGGACTAGCGGGAGACACGCAGTATTTT. Translation gives CASSPGLAGDTQYF.

The rearrangement joins TRBV5-4 to TRBJ2-1, with unresolved D. This CDR3 region has 14 residues. Trimming pared 1 base from V and 0 bases from J, leaving 5 bases between. The germline CDR1 and CDR2 sequences are SGHNT and YYREEE (reference sequence). The CDR3, as DNA: TGTGCCAGCAGCTTGAGGAGCTCCTACAATGAGCAGTTCTTC. It yields the protein CASSLRSSYNEQFF.

This chain joins TRBV7-9 and TRBJ1-3; 9 nucleotides match TRBD1. The germline CDR1 and CDR2 sequences are SEHNR and FQNEAQ (reference sequence). The length of the CDR3 is 15 residues. V shed 7 bases, J shed 4 bases, and the junction held 8 bases outside the gene matches. CDR3 in amino acids: CASTLPGQGGNTIYF. The CDR3 DNA follows: TGTGCCAGCACCTTGCCGGGACAGGGAGGAAACACCATATATTTT.

The chain combines TRBV19 with TRBJ2-1; possible D gene TRBD2, 6 bases. The CDR3 spans 18 residues. Germline loops: CDR1 LNHDA, CDR2 SQIVND (reference sequence). V lost 3 bases, J lost 4 bases, and 22 bases lay in between. The CDR3 nucleotides read TGTGCCAGTAGTATCCGAGGAGGGTTCGCACTTAGTTACAATGAGCAGTTCTTC. Its protein product is CASSIRGGFALSYNEQFF.

The chain employs TRBV19 and TRBJ1-5; D not resolved. There are 17 residues in the CDR3. Germline V gene lookup returns CDR1 LNHDA and CDR2 SQIVND (reference sequence). V lost 3 bases and J lost 4, with 19 bases in between. CDR3 DNA: TGTGCCAGTAGTATTGGGAGGGCAGGTCGGGAAAATCAGCCCCAGCATTTT. This codes for CASSIGRAGRENQPQHF.

This chain uses TRBV6-6 with TRBJ2-2; D might be TRBD2 (5 bases). Germline lookup yields CDR1 MNHNY and CDR2 SVGAGI (reference sequence). The V and J ends lost 7 bases and 1 base respectively, with 10 bases between them. There are 14 residues in the CDR3. Here the CDR3 reads CASKERGNTGELFF. CDR3 nucleotide sequence: TGTGCCAGCAAAGAACGGGGGAACACCGGGGAGCTGTTTTTT.

The chain employs TRBV6-4 and TRBJ1-1; tentative D call: TRBD1 (5 bases). This CDR3 is built from 15 residues. Per the germline V gene, CDR1 is MRHNA and CDR2 is SNTAGT. Trimming shortened V by 0 bases and J by 3 bases, and 11 bases separated the two germline ends. CDR3 sequence (DNA): TGTGCCAGCAGTGACTCGCCGCGGGGGGACACTGAAGCTTTCTTT. This sequence encodes CASSDSPRGDTEAFF.

This clone was detected only a few times. The chain combines TRBV29-1 with TRBJ2-7, with D perhaps matching TRBD2 (5 bases). Germline CDR1 is SQVTM and CDR2 is ANQGSEA. Trimming left V 6 bases short and J 3 bases short, with 9 bases between. The CDR3 length is 11 residues. The CDR3 DNA sequence: TGCAGCGTAGCGGTAAGCTACGAGCAGTACTTC. Residues: CSVAVSYEQYF.